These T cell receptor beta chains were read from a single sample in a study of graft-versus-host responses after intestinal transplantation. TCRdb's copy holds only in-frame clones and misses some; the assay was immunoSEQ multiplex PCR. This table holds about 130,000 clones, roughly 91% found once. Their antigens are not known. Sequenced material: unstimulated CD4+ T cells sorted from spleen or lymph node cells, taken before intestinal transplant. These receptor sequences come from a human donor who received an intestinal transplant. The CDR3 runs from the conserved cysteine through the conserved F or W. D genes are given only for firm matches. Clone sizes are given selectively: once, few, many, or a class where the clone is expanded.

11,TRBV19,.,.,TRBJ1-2,TGTGCCAGTAGACAGGAGGTCGGCTACACCTTC,CASRQEVGYTF
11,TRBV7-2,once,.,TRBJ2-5,TGTGCCAGCAGCGTACAAGAGACCCAGTACTTC,CASSVQETQYF
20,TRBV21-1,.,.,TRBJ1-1,TGTGCCAGCAGCGAAAAATGGGGGACGATACCTCCAATGAACAGCACTGAAGCTTTCTTT,CASSEKWGTIPPMNSTEAFF
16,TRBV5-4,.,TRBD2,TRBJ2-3,TGTGCCAGCAGCTTGGGGGGCGGGAGGGTAGGAGATACGCAGTATTTT,CASSLGGGRVGDTQYF
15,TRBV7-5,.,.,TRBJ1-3,TGTGTCAGAAACCCCAGAACCTCCGCCGGAAACACCATATATTTT,CVRNPRTSAGNTIYF
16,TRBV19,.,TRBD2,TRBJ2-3,TGTGCCAGTAGTATAGGTCGACTAGCGGGAGCAGATACGCAGTATTTT,CASSIGRLAGADTQYF
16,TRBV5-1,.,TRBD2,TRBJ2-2,TGCGCCAGCAGCTTGGTCGGGACTACTAACACCGGGGAGCTGTTTTTT,CASSLVGTTNTGELFF
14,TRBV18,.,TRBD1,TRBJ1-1,TGTGCCAGCTCACCCGGTCAGGGGGAAACTGAAGCTTTCTTT,CASSPGQGETEAFF
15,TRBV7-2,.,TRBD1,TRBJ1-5,TGTGCCAGCAGCTACACTACAGGGGGTAATCAGCCCCAGCATTTT,CASSYTTGGNQPQHF
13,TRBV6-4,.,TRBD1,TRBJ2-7,TGTGCCAGCAGTGTAGGCAGGGGGTACGAGCAGTACTTC,CASSVGRGYEQYF
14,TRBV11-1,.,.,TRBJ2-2,TGTGCCAGCAGCTTAGGACAAAGCACCGGGGAGCTGTTTTTT,CASSLGQSTGELFF
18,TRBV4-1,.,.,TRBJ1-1,TGCGCCAGCAGCCAAGAATTAGCGGGCGCCCGTATGAACACTGAAGCTTTCTTT,CASSQELAGARMNTEAFF
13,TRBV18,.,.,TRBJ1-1,TGTGCCATCCAAAGGCTTATGGACACTGAAGCTTTCTTT,CAIQRLMDTEAFF
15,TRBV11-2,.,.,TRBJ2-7,TGTGCCAGCAGCCGACCGGGACGGATCCTTCCCGAGCAGTACTTC,CASSRPGRILPEQYF
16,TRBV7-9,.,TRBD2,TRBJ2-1,TGTGCCAGCAGCCGAAGAAAGCGGGAGGGCCGCAATGAGCAGTTCTTC,CASSRRKREGRNEQFF
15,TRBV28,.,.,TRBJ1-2,TGTGCCAGCAGTTCAGCCCCGGACAGTCGGTATGGCTACACCTTC,CASSSAPDSRYGYTF
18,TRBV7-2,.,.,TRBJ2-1,TGTGCCAGCAGCTTAAGGTCCGTCGGGGTGAAGGTGGGGAATGAGCAGTTCTTC,CASSLRSVGVKVGNEQFF
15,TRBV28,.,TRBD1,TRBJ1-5,TGTGCCAGCAGTTCGGGACAGGGTGATAGTCAGCCCCAGCATTTT,CASSSGQGDSQPQHF
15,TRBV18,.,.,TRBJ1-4,TGTGCCAGCTCACCCTTAACAGGGACTAATGAAAAACTGTTTTTT,CASSPLTGTNEKLFF
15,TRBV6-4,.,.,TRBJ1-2,TGTGCCAGTGAAATAGGGCCCTCCGGAAGCTATGGCTACACCTTC,CASEIGPSGSYGYTF
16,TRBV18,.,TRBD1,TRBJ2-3,TGTGCCAGCTCCCTCCAGGACAGGGAACGCACAGATACGCAGTATTTT,CASSLQDRERTDTQYF
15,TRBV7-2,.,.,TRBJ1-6,TGTGCCAGCAGCTTAGCCGGGGGATTTGGTTCACCCCTCCACTTT,CASSLAGGFGSPLHF
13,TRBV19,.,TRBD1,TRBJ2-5,TGTGCCAGTAGTCGGGACAGGGAAGAGACCCAGTACTTC,CASSRDREETQYF
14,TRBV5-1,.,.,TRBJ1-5,TGCGCCAGCAGCTTGGACAGTAGCAATCAGCCCCAGCATTTT,CASSLDSSNQPQHF
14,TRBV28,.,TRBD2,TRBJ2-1,TGTGCCAGCAGTTTGGGGGGGAATATATTAGGGCAGTTCTTC,CASSLGGNILGQFF
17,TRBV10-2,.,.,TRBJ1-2,TGCGCCAGCAGCTACGTCAGGGGACGCATCACTAACTATGGCTACACCTTC,CASSYVRGRITNYGYTF
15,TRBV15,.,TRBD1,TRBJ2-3,TGTGCCACCAGCAGGGGTCCAGGGGGAACAGATACGCAGTATTTT,CATSRGPGGTDTQYF